This paragraph reports one TCR beta chain. What it binds is not known. Clones were read by immunoSEQ multiplex PCR, and TCRdb kept only the in-frame ones, dropping some. In the table there are tens of thousands of clones, 89% of which are singletons. CDR1 is SGHNT, CDR2 YYREEE, per germline (reference sequence). The CDR3 runs to 13 residues. V lost 2 bases and J 5 bases, leaving 11 bases between the germline ends. The record originates from a study of OX40 agonist ivuxolimab in advanced cancers. Study-level information: People in dose escalation had one of these cancers: hepatocellular carcinoma, melanoma, renal cell or head and neck cancer. The study's findings and limits: More expanded clones were seen, on average, in CD8+ T cells than in CD4+. A proportion of nonresponders additionally exhibited low normalized T-cell clonal expansion.

This sequence joins TRBV5-4 and TRBJ2-7; a possible D gene is TRBD1 (6 bases). The source material was CD4+ or CD8+ T cells sorted from blood, sampled in a trial of the OX40 agonist ivuxolimab. This receptor was identified in an adult with an advanced solid tumor such as melanoma, head and neck, liver or kidney cancer. CDR3 in DNA: TGTGCCAGCAGCTTTACAGGGTACAACGAGCAGTACTTC. It is translated as CASSFTGYNEQYF.